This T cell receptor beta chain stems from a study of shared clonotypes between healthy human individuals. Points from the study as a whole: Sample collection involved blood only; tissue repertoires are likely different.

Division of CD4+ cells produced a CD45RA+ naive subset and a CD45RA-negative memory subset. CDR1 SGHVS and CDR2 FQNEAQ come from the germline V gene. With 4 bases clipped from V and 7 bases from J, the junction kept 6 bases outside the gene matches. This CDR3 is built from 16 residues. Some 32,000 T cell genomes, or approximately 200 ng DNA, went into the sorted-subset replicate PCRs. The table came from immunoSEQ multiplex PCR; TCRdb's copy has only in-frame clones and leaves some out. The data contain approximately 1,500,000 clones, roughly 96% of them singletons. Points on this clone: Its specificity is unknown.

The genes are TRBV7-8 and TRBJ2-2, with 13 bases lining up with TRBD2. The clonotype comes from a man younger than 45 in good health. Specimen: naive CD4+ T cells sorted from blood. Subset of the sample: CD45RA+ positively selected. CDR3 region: CASSSRTSGRIGELFF. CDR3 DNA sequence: TGTGCCAGCAGCTCACGGACTAGCGGGAGAATCGGGGAGCTGTTTTTT. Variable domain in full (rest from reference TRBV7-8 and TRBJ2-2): GAGVSQSPRYKVAKRGQDVALRCDPISGHVSLFWYQQALGQGPEFLTYFQNEAQLDKSGLPSDRFFAERPEGSVSTLKIQRTQQEDSAVYLCASSSRTSGRIGELFFGEGSRLTVL.